This T cell receptor (beta chain) derives from a study of blood T cells in healthy people across ages. A second PCR of roughly 6 to 12 cycles used a sample-barcoded 5' primer and a J-beta primer mix. TCRdb recomputed calls from the 5' RACE reads with MiXCR, one row per CDR3 protein. The sample contains about 1,400,000 distinct CDR3 sequences, approximately 40% of which appear only once. This clonotype was recorded a few times. This clonotype was sampled from a woman under 30 in good health. The material sequenced was blood.

The DNA for the CDR3 is TGTGCCAGCAGCCAAAGGGGGGCTTCCTACGAGCAGTACTTC. Residues: CASSQRGASYEQYF. This chain joins TRBV3-1 and TRBJ2-7; D is tentatively TRBD1 or TRBD2 (6 bases each). Trimming left V 2 bases short and J 1 base short, with 9 bases between. CDR3 length: 14 amino acids. Germline V gene sequence: CDR1 LGHDT, CDR2 YNNKEL (reference sequence).